This record covers a single T cell receptor (beta chain). V lost 4 bases and J lost 2; bases outside the gene matches: 9. CDR3 length: 16 residues. Germline assignment: CDR1 SGHRS and CDR2 YFSETQ. This specimen belongs to a study of blood T cell repertoires in COVID-19. On the study more broadly: From the United States, Italy and Spain came samples of acute and convalescent COVID-19. T cells, B-cell-depleted T cells, or PBMCs provided the cDNA or gDNA that served as material.

Authors' analysis steps: Estimation of nucleated cell counts was performed using reference gene primer amplification. TCRdb keeps only in-frame clones here, not all; method: immunoSEQ multiplex PCR. The DNA gave D and trimming, while V, J and clone size come from that table. The table records around 300,000 clones, around 86% of them present only once. The sequence derives from a man aged 45-65 years with acute or convalescent COVID-19. This chain uses TRBV5-1 with TRBJ2-3; 8 nucleotides line up with TRBD2. The specimen sequenced was peripheral blood. Here the CDR3 reads CASSQTSGGLTDTQYF. The CDR3 DNA follows: TGCGCCAGCAGCCAAACGTCGGGGGGGCTCACAGATACGCAGTATTTT.